This TCR beta chain was recovered during a study of blood T cell repertoires in COVID-19. About the research overall: From T cells, B-cell-depleted T cells, or PBMCs came the material, which was cDNA or gDNA.

Using immunoSEQ multiplex PCR, the repertoire was profiled, and TCRdb retains in-frame clones only, with some absent. The table has fewer than 200,000 clones, 65% to 85% seen once. Germline CDR1 and CDR2: KGHSH and LQKENI. V shed 2 bases and J 13 bases; nucleotides not matched to a gene: 8. This CDR3 comprises 12 residues. The clonotype was recovered from an elderly woman with acute or convalescent COVID-19. The specimen was peripheral blood. The rearrangement joins TRBV18 to TRBJ2-7, with 7 bases fitting TRBD2. This chain's CDR3 is CASSPSGDDRYF. For the CDR3, the DNA is TGTGCCAGCTCACCAAGCGGGGACGATCGTTACTTC. The complete variable domain, with remaining parts taken from reference TRBV18 and TRBJ2-7, reads NAGVMQNPRHLVRRRGQEARLRCSPMKGHSHVYWYRQLPEEGLKFMVYLQKENIIDESGMPKERFSAEFPKEGPSILRIQQVVRGDSAAYFCASSPSGDDRYFGPGTRLTVT.